In this sample, the clone carrying this T cell receptor beta chain turned up a few times. PCR was performed a second time for about 7 to 11 cycles using a sample-barcoded 5' primer and a J-beta primer mix. Every molecule of cDNA carried a tag from a template-switch adaptor with 12 random nucleotides. Via MiXCR, TCRdb re-called the 5' RACE reads, giving one row per CDR3 protein. The table has 1.5 million to 2 million distinct CDR3 sequences, about 31% seen once. Trimming left V 2 bases short and J 6 bases short, with 13 bases between. Germline V CDR1 and CDR2: ENHRY, SYGVKD. The CDR3 loop spans 14 amino acids. The data originate from a study of blood T cells in healthy people across ages. For the study at large: Template-switching capture recovered about one barcoded beta molecule per two T cells.

The chain links TRBV10-3 to TRBJ1-2, with D possibly being TRBD1 (6 bases). This TCR was recovered from a young woman in good health. The specimen sequenced was blood. As DNA, the CDR3 is TGTGCCATCAGTGAGCGGCAGGGGAATAATGGCTACACCTTC. Encoded protein: CAISERQGNNGYTF.